Listed below are T cell receptor beta chains from one sample, sequenced in a study of CD8 T cells in ankylosing spondylitis. One entry per CDR3 protein, called by TCRdb with MiXCR from the 5' RACE reads. The top ten hold around 13% of the sample, which has 350,000 to 400,000 distinct CDR3 sequences, 20% seen once. Material: blood, either unsorted or a sorted T cell fraction (not recorded which). Every receptor here comes from a male donor with ankylosing spondylitis or in good health (not recorded which). CDR3s include the opening cysteine and the closing phenylalanine or tryptophan. D genes are given only for firm matches. Rows give clone size only sometimes, using once, few, many, or a class for an expanded clone.

>TRBJ1-1|TRBV5-1|-|few
CASSSGKEAFF
TGCGCCAGCAGCTCAGGGAAGGAAGCTTTCTTT
>TRBJ1-2|TRBV10-1|-|-
CASSGLQPNYGYTF
TGCGCCAGCAGTGGGCTCCAACCTAACTATGGCTACACCTTC
>TRBJ1-4|TRBV6-5|-|-
CASSYSVATNEKLFF
TGTGCCAGCAGTTACTCGGTTGCAACTAATGAAAAACTGTTTTTT
>TRBJ2-7|TRBV11-2|-|few
CASRSRDSYEQYF
TGTGCCAGCAGGTCGCGGGACAGCTACGAGCAGTACTTC
>TRBJ2-1|TRBV15|-|-
CATSRAGQINEQFF
TGTGCCACCAGCAGGGCGGGACAGATCAATGAGCAGTTCTTC
>TRBJ2-1|TRBV12-5|TRBD1|few
CASGLPGTGTGYNEQFF
TGTGCTAGTGGTTTGCCCGGAACCGGGACAGGGTACAATGAGCAGTTCTTC
>TRBJ2-7|TRBV5-6|-|-
CASSLTYPAGAGSYEQYF
TGTGCCAGCAGCTTGACATACCCAGCGGGCGCGGGTTCCTACGAGCAGTACTTC
>TRBJ2-2|TRBV6-1|-|few
CASSSLVMTGELFF
TGTGCCAGCAGTAGCCTCGTCATGACCGGGGAGCTGTTTTTT
>TRBJ2-3|TRBV28|TRBD1|-
CASSFGKGAADTQYF
TGTGCCAGCAGTTTTGGTAAGGGGGCCGCGGATACGCAGTATTTT
>TRBJ2-3|TRBV6-2/TRBV6-3|TRBD1|few
CASSYEDRSYTDTQYF
TGTGCCAGCAGTTATGAGGACAGGTCTTACACAGATACGCAGTATTTT
>TRBJ2-1|TRBV11-2|TRBD1|few
CASSLIRGLSNEQFF
TGTGCCAGCAGCTTAATCAGGGGGCTCAGCAATGAGCAGTTCTTC
>TRBJ2-2|TRBV29-1|TRBD1|-
CSVEGGTGATGELFF
TGCAGCGTTGAAGGGGGGACAGGGGCCACCGGGGAGCTGTTTTTT
>TRBJ1-1|TRBV2|-|-
CASGGLNTEAFF
TGTGCCAGCGGCGGATTAAACACTGAAGCTTTCTTT
>TRBJ2-3|TRBV9|-|-
CASSVAAGSSDTQYF
TGTGCCAGCAGCGTAGCGGCAGGTTCATCAGATACGCAGTATTTT
>TRBJ1-3|TRBV12-3/TRBV12-4|-|few
CASSRRGAGNTIYF
TGTGCCAGCAGTCGCAGGGGAGCTGGAAACACCATATATTTT
>TRBJ2-1|TRBV21-1|-|-
CASSCIPHRVKGNEQFF
TGTGCCAGCAGCTGCATACCACACAGGGTAAAGGGCAATGAGCAGTTCTTC
>TRBJ2-1|TRBV7-3|TRBD2|-
CASTTKGLAGGSNEQFF
TGTGCCAGCACCACTAAGGGACTAGCGGGGGGCAGCAATGAGCAGTTCTTC
>TRBJ2-3|TRBV6-4|-|few
CASSDGRSSTDTQYF
TGTGCCAGCAGTGACGGACGGTCGAGCACAGATACGCAGTATTTT
>TRBJ2-3|TRBV4-1|-|few
CASSYPRGDTQYF
TGCGCCAGCAGCTATCCGAGAGGGGATACGCAGTATTTT
>TRBJ2-3|TRBV7-9|-|-
CASSLTTDTDTQYF
TGTGCCAGCAGCTTGACGACGGACACAGATACGCAGTATTTT
>TRBJ2-3|TRBV2|-|-
CASSETPSTDTQYF
TGTGCCAGCAGCGAGACTCCGAGCACAGATACGCAGTATTTT
>TRBJ1-1|TRBV7-9|TRBD1|-
CASSYPSSDRGEAFF
TGTGCCAGCAGCTATCCATCCTCGGACAGGGGAGAAGCTTTCTTT
>TRBJ2-7|TRBV12-3/TRBV12-4|-|few
CASSYFPTSDEQYF
TGTGCCAGCAGTTACTTCCCGACTAGTGACGAGCAGTACTTC
>TRBJ2-7|TRBV7-2|-|few
CASSLTGTATVEQYF
TGTGCCAGCAGCCTAACCGGGACGGCTACGGTCGAGCAGTACTTC
>TRBJ2-5|TRBV4-2|TRBD2|-
CASSQVAGGVETQYF
TGTGCCAGCAGCCAGGTAGCGGGGGGAGTCGAGACCCAGTACTTC
>TRBJ2-7|TRBV9|TRBD1|many
CASSLRGTGTYEQYF
TGTGCCAGCAGCCTCCGGGGGACAGGGACCTACGAGCAGTACTTC
>TRBJ1-5|TRBV20-1|TRBD1|few
CSARDLRQGGNQPQHF
TGCAGTGCTAGAGATCTCCGACAGGGAGGGAATCAGCCCCAGCATTTT
>TRBJ2-3|TRBV11-2|-|few
CASTYSLRGRAFMDTQYF
TGTGCCAGCACATACAGTCTCCGGGGGCGTGCTTTTATGGATACGCAGTATTTT
>TRBJ2-3|TRBV29-1|-|few
CSVWTVDSTDTQYF
TGCAGCGTTTGGACGGTAGACAGCACAGATACGCAGTATTTT
>TRBJ1-1|TRBV6-1|-|few
CASSGYSGAGDTEAFF
TGTGCCAGCAGTGGGTACTCAGGGGCGGGGGACACTGAAGCTTTCTTT
>TRBJ2-5|TRBV4-1|TRBD1|-
CASSQPAGTVQETQYF
TGCGCCAGCAGCCAACCGGCAGGGACAGTACAAGAGACCCAGTACTTC
>TRBJ2-2|TRBV15|TRBD1|-
CATMDRGYSGELFF
TGTGCCACCATGGACAGGGGTTATTCCGGGGAGCTGTTTTTT
>TRBJ2-7|TRBV12-3/TRBV12-4|TRBD1|few
CASTPGQGLEQYF
TGTGCCAGCACTCCAGGACAGGGTCTGGAGCAGTACTTC
>TRBJ2-6|TRBV7-3|-|-
CASRAAGANVLTF
TGTGCCAGCAGAGCGGCTGGGGCCAACGTCCTGACTTTC
>TRBJ2-5|TRBV12-3/TRBV12-4|TRBD2|few
CASSPSGVVETQYF
TGTGCCAGCAGCCCTAGCGGGGTTGTGGAGACCCAGTACTTC
>TRBJ2-7|TRBV20-1|-|few
CSATSDGDEQYF
TGCAGTGCTACCAGCGACGGGGACGAGCAGTACTTC
>TRBJ2-6|TRBV30|-|-
CARHSGANVLTF
TGTGCCCGACACTCTGGGGCCAACGTCCTGACTTTC
>TRBJ2-1|TRBV7-9|TRBD2|-
CASSLVAGGSSYNEQFF
TGTGCCAGCAGCTTAGTTGCCGGGGGGAGCTCCTACAATGAGCAGTTCTTC
>TRBJ2-7|TRBV4-2|-|-
CASSQDGDSQYF
TGTGCCAGCAGCCAAGATGGAGACTCGCAGTACTTC
>TRBJ2-2|TRBV29-1|-|-
CSVTKNTGELFF
TGCAGCGTTACAAAGAACACCGGGGAGCTGTTTTTT
>TRBJ2-3|TRBV29-1|TRBD2|-
CSVPIYHLAGVSTDTQYF
TGCAGCGTCCCAATATACCATCTAGCGGGGGTATCCACAGATACGCAGTATTTT
>TRBJ2-7|TRBV29-1|-|few
CSAASVAAEAYEQYF
TGCAGCGCAGCGTCGGTGGCGGCGGAGGCCTACGAGCAGTACTTC
>TRBJ2-5|TRBV6-5|TRBD2|few
CASSYGTSGGAYGETQYF
TGTGCCAGCAGTTACGGGACTAGCGGGGGGGCCTATGGAGAGACCCAGTACTTC
>TRBJ2-3|TRBV18|TRBD2|few
CASSTNGLAGELTDTQYF
TGTGCCAGCTCAACCAACGGACTAGCGGGGGAACTCACAGATACGCAGTATTTT
>TRBJ2-7|TRBV7-9|TRBD2|few
CASSGLGGGSDAYEQYF
TGTGCCAGCAGTGGATTAGGCGGGGGGTCGGACGCCTACGAGCAGTACTTC
>TRBJ2-7|TRBV6-2/TRBV6-3|-|-
CASSFVGPYEQYF
TGTGCCAGCAGTTTTGTAGGACCTTACGAGCAGTACTTC
>TRBJ2-2|TRBV24-1|TRBD1|-
CATSDQGVDGELFF
TGTGCCACCAGTGATCAGGGGGTTGACGGGGAGCTGTTTTTT
>TRBJ2-7|TRBV12-3/TRBV12-4|TRBD2|many
CASSLLADSYEQYF
TGTGCCAGCAGTTTACTAGCGGATTCCTACGAGCAGTACTTC
>TRBJ2-7|TRBV13|TRBD1|-
CASSLVQGATYEQYF
TGTGCCAGCAGCTTAGTCCAGGGGGCTACCTACGAGCAGTACTTC
>TRBJ2-1|TRBV5-6|TRBD2|few
CASSLGAGEKNEQFF
TGTGCCAGCAGCTTGGGGGCGGGGGAGAAGAATGAGCAGTTCTTC
>TRBJ2-5|TRBV7-9|-|-
CASSYPQGGSETQYF
TGTGCCAGCAGCTACCCCCAGGGGGGGTCGGAGACCCAGTACTTC
>TRBJ2-1|TRBV6-1|TRBD1|-
CASSETQGNEQFF
TGTGCCAGCAGTGAGACACAGGGGAATGAGCAGTTCTTC
>TRBJ1-2|TRBV29-1|-|-
CSLERRDTDRYGYTF
TGCAGCCTGGAACGGCGGGACACCGATCGCTATGGCTACACCTTC